This entry is about one TCR beta chain. Antigen: not known. This entry comes from a study of shared clonotypes between healthy human individuals. In the study overall: Donors were a couple of women and three men aged 18 to 49.

Selected positively for CCR7 and CD45RO-negative, naive CD8 cells excluded terminally differentiated effector memory CD45RA+ cells. Original analysis: Filtering differed, since immunoSEQ gave only junction sequences and no quality scores. The assay was immunoSEQ multiplex PCR, and TCRdb's table has in-frame clones only and misses some. Clonal size and the V and J genes are those of that table, whereas D and trimming came from the DNA. The sample contains roughly 2.1 million clones, around 93% of which appear only once. Points from the study as a whole: The study found lower generation probabilities in non-shared clonotypes than in those shared by all four donors. Even with large depth, rarefaction showed that sorted-subset sequencing was incomplete.

The junction had 7 bases not matched to a gene; V was cut back by 4 bases and J by 4 bases. This CDR3 contains 15 residues. CDR1 and CDR2 (germline): WSHSY, SAAADI. Sequencing was performed on naive CD8+ T cells from PBMCs. The TCR sequence derives from a man aged 18 to 29 in good health. Some clones in this sample may be carry-over from other donors' samples. The chain combines TRBV10-2 with TRBJ2-7, with TRBD1 matching over 10 bases. The DNA of the CDR3 is TGCGCCAGCAGTGTGACAGGGGGCGCTCGGTACGAGCAGTACTTC. Translated: CASSVTGGARYEQYF.